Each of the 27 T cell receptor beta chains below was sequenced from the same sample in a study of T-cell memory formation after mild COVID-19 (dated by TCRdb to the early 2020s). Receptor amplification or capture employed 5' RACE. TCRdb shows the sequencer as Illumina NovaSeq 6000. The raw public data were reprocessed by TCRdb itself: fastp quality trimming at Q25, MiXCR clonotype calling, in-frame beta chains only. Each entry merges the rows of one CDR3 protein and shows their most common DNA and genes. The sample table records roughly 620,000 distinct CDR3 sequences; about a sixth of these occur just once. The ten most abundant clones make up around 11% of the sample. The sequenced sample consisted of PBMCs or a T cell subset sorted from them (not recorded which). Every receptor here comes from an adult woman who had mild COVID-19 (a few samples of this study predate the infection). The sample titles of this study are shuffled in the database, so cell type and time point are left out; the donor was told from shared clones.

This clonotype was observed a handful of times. In DNA form, the CDR3 reads TGTGCCAGCAGTGAAGCGCCGGGACTAGTGATCAATGAGCAGTTCTTC. Translating gives CASSEAPGLVINEQFF. The chain carries TRBV2 and TRBJ2-1; 8 bases agree with TRBD2. Unmatched junction bases numbered 7, after V lost 0 bases and J lost 6 bases. Germline CDR1 SNHLY, CDR2 FYNNEI. This CDR3 has 16 amino acids. Variable domain in full (rest from reference TRBV2 and TRBJ2-1): EPEVTQTPSHQVTQMGQEVILRCVPISNHLYFYWYRQILGQKVEFLVSFYNNEISEKSEIFDDQFSVERPDGSNFTLKIRSTKLEDSAMYFCASSEAPGLVINEQFFGPGTRLTVL.

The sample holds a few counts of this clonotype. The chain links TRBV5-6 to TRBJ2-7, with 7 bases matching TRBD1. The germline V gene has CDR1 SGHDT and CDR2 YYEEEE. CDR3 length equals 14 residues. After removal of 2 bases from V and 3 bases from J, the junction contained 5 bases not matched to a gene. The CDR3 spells CASSFSTGYYEQYF. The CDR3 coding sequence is TGTGCCAGCAGCTTTTCGACAGGGTACTACGAGCAGTACTTC.

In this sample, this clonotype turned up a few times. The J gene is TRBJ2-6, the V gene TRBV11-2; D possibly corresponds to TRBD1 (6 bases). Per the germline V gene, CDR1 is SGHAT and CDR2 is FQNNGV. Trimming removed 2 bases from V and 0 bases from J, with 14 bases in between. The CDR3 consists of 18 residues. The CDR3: CASSLTDRTSSGANVLTF. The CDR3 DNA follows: TGTGCCAGCAGCTTAACTGACAGGACGAGCTCTGGGGCCAACGTCCTGACTTTC.

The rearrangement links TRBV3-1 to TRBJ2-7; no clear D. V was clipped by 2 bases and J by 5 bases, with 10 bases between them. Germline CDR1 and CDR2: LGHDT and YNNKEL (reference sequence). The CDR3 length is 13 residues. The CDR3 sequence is CASSQLSRNEQYF. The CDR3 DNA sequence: TGTGCCAGCAGCCAACTCAGCCGGAACGAGCAGTACTTC.

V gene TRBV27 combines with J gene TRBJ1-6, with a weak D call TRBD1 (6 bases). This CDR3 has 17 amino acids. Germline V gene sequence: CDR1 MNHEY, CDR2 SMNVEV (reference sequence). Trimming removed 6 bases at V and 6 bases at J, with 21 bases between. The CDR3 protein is CASRPRGGGALNSPLHF. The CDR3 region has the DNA TGTGCCAGCAGGCCTCGGGGAGGGGGTGCCCTTAATTCACCCCTCCACTTT.

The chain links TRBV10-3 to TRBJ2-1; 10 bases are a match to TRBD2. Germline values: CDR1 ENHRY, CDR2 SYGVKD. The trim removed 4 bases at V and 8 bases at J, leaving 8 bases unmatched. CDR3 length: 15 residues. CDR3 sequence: CAISGGTSVKDEQFF. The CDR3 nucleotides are TGTGCCATCAGTGGGGGGACTAGCGTGAAGGATGAGCAGTTCTTC.

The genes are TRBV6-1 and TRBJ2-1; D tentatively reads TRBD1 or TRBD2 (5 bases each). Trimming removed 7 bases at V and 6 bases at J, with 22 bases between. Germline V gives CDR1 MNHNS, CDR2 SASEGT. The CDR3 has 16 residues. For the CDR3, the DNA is TGTGCCAGCAAGAATAGGGGAGCATCGGGCCCCAATGAGCAGTTCTTC. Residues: CASKNRGASGPNEQFF.

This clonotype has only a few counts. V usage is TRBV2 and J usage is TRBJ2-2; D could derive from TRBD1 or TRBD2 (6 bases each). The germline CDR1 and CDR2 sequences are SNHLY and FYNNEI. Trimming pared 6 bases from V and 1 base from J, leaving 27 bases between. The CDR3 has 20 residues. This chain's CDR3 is CASSPGAGRNTRGNTGELFF. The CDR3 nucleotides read TGTGCCAGCAGCCCGGGGGCAGGGCGTAACACTAGGGGGAACACCGGGGAGCTGTTTTTT.

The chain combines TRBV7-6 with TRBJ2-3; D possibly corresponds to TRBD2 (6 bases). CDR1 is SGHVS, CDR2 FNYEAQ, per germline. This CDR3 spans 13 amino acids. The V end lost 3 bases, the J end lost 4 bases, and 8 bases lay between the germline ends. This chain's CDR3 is CASSFSGADTQYF. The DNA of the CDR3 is TGTGCCAGCAGCTTTTCGGGAGCAGATACGCAGTATTTT.

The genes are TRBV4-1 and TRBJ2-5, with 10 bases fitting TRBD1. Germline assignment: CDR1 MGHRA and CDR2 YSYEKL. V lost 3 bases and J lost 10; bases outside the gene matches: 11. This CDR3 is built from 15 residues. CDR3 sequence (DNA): TGCGCCAGCAGCCATTGGGACAGGGGCGAGGTAGTCCAGTACTTC. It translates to CASSHWDRGEVVQYF.

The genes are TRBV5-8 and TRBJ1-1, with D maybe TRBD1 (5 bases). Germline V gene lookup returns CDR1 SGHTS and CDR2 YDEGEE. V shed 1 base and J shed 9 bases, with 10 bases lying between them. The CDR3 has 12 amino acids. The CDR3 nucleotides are TGTGCCAGCAGCTTGTGGCAGGGTCAAGCTTTCTTT. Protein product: CASSLWQGQAFF.

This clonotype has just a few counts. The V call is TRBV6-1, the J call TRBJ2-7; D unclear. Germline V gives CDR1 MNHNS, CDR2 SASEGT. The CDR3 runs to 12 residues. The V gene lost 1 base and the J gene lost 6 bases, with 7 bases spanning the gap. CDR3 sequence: CASSEGVVEQYF. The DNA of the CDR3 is TGTGCCAGCAGTGAAGGAGTAGTCGAGCAGTACTTC.

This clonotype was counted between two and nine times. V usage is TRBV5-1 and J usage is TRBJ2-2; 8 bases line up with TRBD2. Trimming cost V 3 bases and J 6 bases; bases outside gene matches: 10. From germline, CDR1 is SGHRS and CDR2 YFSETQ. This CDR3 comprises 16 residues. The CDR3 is CASSSDSGIGAGELFF. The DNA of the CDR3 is TGCGCCAGCAGCTCCGATAGCGGGATAGGCGCCGGGGAGCTGTTTTTT.

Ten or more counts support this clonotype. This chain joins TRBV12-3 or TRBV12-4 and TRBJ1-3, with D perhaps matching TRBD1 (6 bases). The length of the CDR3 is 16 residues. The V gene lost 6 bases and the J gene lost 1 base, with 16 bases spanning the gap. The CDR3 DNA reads TGTGCCAGCAGCCGCCGCAGAGGGACATCTGGAAACACCATATATTTT. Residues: CASSRRRGTSGNTIYF.

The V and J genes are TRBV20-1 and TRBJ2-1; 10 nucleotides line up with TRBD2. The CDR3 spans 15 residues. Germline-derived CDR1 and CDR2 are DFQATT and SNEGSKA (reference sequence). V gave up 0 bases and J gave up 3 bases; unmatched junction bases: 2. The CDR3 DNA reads TGCAGTGCTAGAGATCAGCGGGAGGGCTACAATGAGCAGTTCTTC. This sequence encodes CSARDQREGYNEQFF.

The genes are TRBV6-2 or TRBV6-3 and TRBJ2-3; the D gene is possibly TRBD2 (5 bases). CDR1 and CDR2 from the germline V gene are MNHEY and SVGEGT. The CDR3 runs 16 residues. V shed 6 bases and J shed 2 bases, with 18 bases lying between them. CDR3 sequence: CASSPRAGLITDTQYF. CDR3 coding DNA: TGTGCCAGCAGCCCAAGGGCGGGTCTGATCACAGATACGCAGTATTTT.

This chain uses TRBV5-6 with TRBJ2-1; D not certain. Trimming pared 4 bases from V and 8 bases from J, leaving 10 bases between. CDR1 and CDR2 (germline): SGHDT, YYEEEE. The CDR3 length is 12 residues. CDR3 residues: CASSIGRDEQFF. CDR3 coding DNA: TGTGCCAGCAGCATCGGACGGGATGAGCAGTTCTTC.

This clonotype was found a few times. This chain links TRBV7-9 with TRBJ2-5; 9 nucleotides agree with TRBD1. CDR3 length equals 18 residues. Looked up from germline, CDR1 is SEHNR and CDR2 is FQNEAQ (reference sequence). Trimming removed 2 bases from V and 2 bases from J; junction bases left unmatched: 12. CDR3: CASSLPLQTGGTQETQYF. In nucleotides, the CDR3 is TGTGCCAGCAGCTTACCACTCCAGACAGGGGGGACGCAAGAGACCCAGTACTTC.

The CDR3 loop is CASSLRGAHNSPLHF. The CDR3, as DNA: TGCGCCAGCAGCTTGCGGGGGGCCCATAATTCACCCCTCCACTTT. V gene TRBV5-1 combines with J gene TRBJ1-6; D is possibly TRBD1 (6 bases). This CDR3 comprises 15 residues. Trimming removed 1 base at V and 5 bases at J, with 10 bases between. Per germline, CDR1 SGHRS and CDR2 YFSETQ.

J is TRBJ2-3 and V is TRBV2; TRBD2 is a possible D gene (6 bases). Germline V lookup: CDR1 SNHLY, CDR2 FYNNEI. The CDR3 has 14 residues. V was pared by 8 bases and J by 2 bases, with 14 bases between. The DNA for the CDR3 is TGTGCCAGCGAGGGTGCGGGGACCACAGATACGCAGTATTTT. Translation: CASEGAGTTDTQYF.

The CDR3 region has the DNA TGCAGTGCTAGTGGGGGACAGGGTCATCAGCCCCAGCATTTT. It codes for CSASGGQGHQPQHF. J is TRBJ1-5 and V is TRBV20-1, with TRBD1 matching 9 bases. The germline V gene encodes CDR1 DFQATT and CDR2 SNEGSKA (reference sequence). V shed 3 bases, J shed 5 bases, and the junction held 5 bases outside the gene matches. CDR3 length equals 14 residues.

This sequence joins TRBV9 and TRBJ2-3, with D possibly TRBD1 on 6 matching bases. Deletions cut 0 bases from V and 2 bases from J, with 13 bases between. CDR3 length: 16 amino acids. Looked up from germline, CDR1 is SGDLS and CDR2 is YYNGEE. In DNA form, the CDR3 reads TGTGCCAGCAGCGTAGCGTTACAGGGTTCCACAGATACGCAGTATTTT. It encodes CASSVALQGSTDTQYF.

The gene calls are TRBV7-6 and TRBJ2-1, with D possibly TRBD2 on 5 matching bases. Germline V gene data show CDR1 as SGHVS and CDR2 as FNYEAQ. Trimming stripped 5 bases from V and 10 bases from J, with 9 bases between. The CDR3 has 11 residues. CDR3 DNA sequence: TGTGCCAGCAGCGGCCAGCGGGAGCAGTTCTTC. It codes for CASSGQREQFF.

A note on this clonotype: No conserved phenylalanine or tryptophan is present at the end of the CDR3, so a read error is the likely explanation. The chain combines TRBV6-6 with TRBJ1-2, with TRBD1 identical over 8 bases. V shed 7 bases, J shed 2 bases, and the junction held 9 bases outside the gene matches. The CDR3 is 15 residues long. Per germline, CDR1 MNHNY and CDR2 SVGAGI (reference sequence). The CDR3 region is CASTRPAGGNYGYTS. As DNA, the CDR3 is TGTGCCAGCACGAGACCGGCAGGGGGCAACTATGGCTACACCTCC.

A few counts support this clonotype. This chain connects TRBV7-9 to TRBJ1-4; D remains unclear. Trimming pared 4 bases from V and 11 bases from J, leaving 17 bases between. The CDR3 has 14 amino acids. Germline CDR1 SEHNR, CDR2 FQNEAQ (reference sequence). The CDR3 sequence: CASSSRSTSYKLFF. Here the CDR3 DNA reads TGTGCCAGCAGCTCAAGGAGTACTAGCTATAAACTGTTTTTT.

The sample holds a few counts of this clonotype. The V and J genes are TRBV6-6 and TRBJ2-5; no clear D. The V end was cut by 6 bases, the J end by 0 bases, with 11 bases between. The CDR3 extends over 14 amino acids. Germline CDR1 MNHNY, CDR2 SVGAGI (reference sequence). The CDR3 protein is CASSYRTNQETQYF. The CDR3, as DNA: TGTGCCAGCAGCTACAGAACCAACCAAGAGACCCAGTACTTC.

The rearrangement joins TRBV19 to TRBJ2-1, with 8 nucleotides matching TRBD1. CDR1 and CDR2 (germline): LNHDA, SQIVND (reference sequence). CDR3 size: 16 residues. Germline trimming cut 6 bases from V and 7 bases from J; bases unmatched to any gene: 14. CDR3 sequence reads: CASRQLGQGEWNEQFF. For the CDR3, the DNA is TGTGCCAGTAGACAACTTGGACAGGGTGAGTGGAATGAGCAGTTCTTC.